This T cell receptor (beta chain) stems from a study of OX40 agonist ivuxolimab in advanced cancers. For this clone: Its specificity is not known.

People who had autoimmune disease history or systemic immunosuppression were excluded. Measured with immunoSEQ multiplex PCR; TCRdb has only the in-frame clones, and not every one. This repertoire shows 90,000 or so clones, roughly 86% found once; its top ten account for 3.5% to 5.5%. The ends lost 4 bases at V and 4 bases at J; junction bases unmatched: 6. The CDR3 is 15 residues long. Germline V gene sequence: CDR1 SGHRS, CDR2 YFSETQ. Findings and caveats of the study: At 0.1 to 3.0 mg/kg, clonal expansion of CD4+ and CD8+ blood T cells had occurred by week 6.

Sequencing used CD4+ or CD8+ T cells sorted from blood, obtained in a trial of the OX40 agonist ivuxolimab. V is TRBV5-1 and J is TRBJ2-7; TRBD1 agrees at 12 bases. The origin of this receptor is an adult with an advanced solid tumor such as melanoma, head and neck, liver or kidney cancer. CDR3 amino acids: CASSPGQGAHYEQYF. For the CDR3, the DNA is TGCGCCAGCAGCCCGGGACAGGGGGCGCATTACGAGCAGTACTTC.